Listed below are T cell receptor beta chains from one sample, sequenced in a study of blood T cell repertoires in COVID-19. Sequenced by immunoSEQ multiplex PCR; TCRdb stores in-frame clones only, minus some. The data show 300,000 or so clones, 70% to 90% seen once. Sequenced: peripheral blood. Receptor source: a woman aged 25 to 39 who had recovered from COVID-19. CDR3s include the opening cysteine and the closing phenylalanine or tryptophan. A D gene is named only where the DNA matches it firmly.

J gene: TRBJ2-4
D gene: NA
V gene: TRBV5-4
CDR3 DNA: TGTGCCAGCAGCTTCTCGGGGATGGGGAACATTCAGTACTTC
CDR3 protein: CASSFSGMGNIQYF

J gene: TRBJ2-3
D gene: TRBD1
V gene: TRBV24-1
CDR3 DNA: TGTGCCACCGGTGACAGGGGGCAGGGAGATACGCAGTATTTT
CDR3 protein: CATGDRGQGDTQYF

J gene: TRBJ1-2
D gene: NA
V gene: TRBV2
CDR3 DNA: TGTGCCAGCACCGCTGGGCTTTTTAACTATGGCTACACCTTC
CDR3 protein: CASTAGLFNYGYTF

J gene: TRBJ1-1
D gene: TRBD1
V gene: TRBV7-9
CDR3 DNA: TGTGCCAGCAGCAGGGACAGGACTGAAGCTTTCTTT
CDR3 protein: CASSRDRTEAFF

J gene: TRBJ1-5
D gene: NA
V gene: TRBV30
CDR3 DNA: TGTGCCTGGGGCATCGGGGGGTTTCAATCAGCCCAGCATTTT
CDR3 protein: CAWGIGGFQSAQHF

J gene: TRBJ1-1
D gene: NA
V gene: TRBV18
CDR3 DNA: TGTGCCAGCTCACCACTCCAGGGTCAGGACACTGAAGCTTTCTTT
CDR3 protein: CASSPLQGQDTEAFF

J gene: TRBJ2-3
D gene: NA
V gene: TRBV19
CDR3 DNA: TGTGCCAGTAGTTCCCTGAGCCTAGCAATAGATACGCAGTATTTT
CDR3 protein: CASSSLSLAIDTQYF

J gene: TRBJ1-2
D gene: NA
V gene: TRBV28
CDR3 DNA: TGTGCCAGCAGCGCCGGGACATCAGGCTACACCTTC
CDR3 protein: CASSAGTSGYTF

J gene: TRBJ1-2
D gene: NA
V gene: TRBV6-2/TRBV6-3
CDR3 DNA: TGTGCCAGCAGTTACTACCAGGCTAACTATGGCTACACCTTC
CDR3 protein: CASSYYQANYGYTF

J gene: TRBJ1-1
D gene: NA
V gene: TRBV3-1/TRBV3-2
CDR3 DNA: TGTGCCAGCAGCCCAGGGTCCGGCAGGGCTGAAGCTTTCTTT
CDR3 protein: CASSPGSGRAEAFF

J gene: TRBJ2-3
D gene: TRBD2
V gene: TRBV19
CDR3 DNA: TGTGCCAGTAGTTCTCCAGCGGGGGGGCCGATAGATACGCAGTATTTT
CDR3 protein: CASSSPAGGPIDTQYF

J gene: TRBJ2-7
D gene: TRBD2
V gene: TRBV25-1
CDR3 DNA: TGTGCCAGCAGTGATGCGGCGGGGGTCTCCTACGAGCAGTACTTC
CDR3 protein: CASSDAAGVSYEQYF

J gene: TRBJ2-1
D gene: TRBD2
V gene: TRBV24-1
CDR3 DNA: TGTAGGGGAGGGGTCTCCCACAATGAGCAGTTCTTC
CDR3 protein: CRGGVSHNEQFF

J gene: TRBJ1-1
D gene: NA
V gene: TRBV5-1
CDR3 DNA: TGCGCCAGCACTCCACAGACAGGGAACACTGAAGCTTTCTTT
CDR3 protein: CASTPQTGNTEAFF

J gene: TRBJ1-2
D gene: NA
V gene: TRBV7-9
CDR3 DNA: TGTGCCAGCAGCTTAGTGAGAGTTTCGGGTGGCTACACCTTC
CDR3 protein: CASSLVRVSGGYTF

J gene: TRBJ2-7
D gene: TRBD1
V gene: TRBV4-2
CDR3 DNA: TGTGCCAGCAGCCAAGAGGCGGGGACAGGAGGGGACTACGAGCAGTACTTC
CDR3 protein: CASSQEAGTGGDYEQYF

J gene: TRBJ1-4
D gene: NA
V gene: TRBV12-3/TRBV12-4
CDR3 DNA: TGTGCCAGCAGTTTGTTCGGTGAAAAACTGTTTTTT
CDR3 protein: CASSLFGEKLFF

J gene: TRBJ2-5
D gene: TRBD1
V gene: TRBV5-1
CDR3 DNA: TGCGCCAGCAGCCTATTTGGACAGGGTGGAGAGACCCAGTACTTC
CDR3 protein: CASSLFGQGGETQYF

J gene: TRBJ2-7
D gene: NA
V gene: TRBV6-2/TRBV6-3
CDR3 DNA: TGTGCCAGCAGTTACTTAGATTGGGAGCAGTACTTC
CDR3 protein: CASSYLDWEQYF

J gene: TRBJ2-2
D gene: TRBD2
V gene: TRBV3-1/TRBV3-2
CDR3 DNA: TGTGCCAGCAGCCCGCTAGCGGGGGGGTCGATAACCGGGGAGCTGTTTTTT
CDR3 protein: CASSPLAGGSITGELFF

J gene: TRBJ2-5
D gene: NA
V gene: TRBV28
CDR3 DNA: TGTGCCAGCAGTTTAAGAGAGGGTATTAAGACCCAGTACTTC
CDR3 protein: CASSLREGIKTQYF

J gene: TRBJ2-1
D gene: TRBD2
V gene: TRBV2
CDR3 DNA: TGTGCCAGCGAGAACCTGGGACTAGCGATCGATGAGCAGTTCTTC
CDR3 protein: CASENLGLAIDEQFF

J gene: TRBJ1-1
D gene: NA
V gene: TRBV7-6
CDR3 DNA: TGTGCCAGCAGCTTAGTACAGGCCAACACTGAAGCTTTCTTT
CDR3 protein: CASSLVQANTEAFF

J gene: TRBJ2-1
D gene: TRBD2
V gene: TRBV11-2
CDR3 DNA: TGTGCCAGCAGGCCAATAGCGGGGGGGCGTTGGAATGAGCAGTTCTTC
CDR3 protein: CASRPIAGGRWNEQFF

J gene: TRBJ1-1
D gene: NA
V gene: TRBV4-1
CDR3 DNA: TGCGCCAGCCGCCAACCCGGGACAAACATGAACACTGAAGCTTTCTTT
CDR3 protein: CASRQPGTNMNTEAFF

J gene: TRBJ1-2
D gene: TRBD1
V gene: TRBV4-1
CDR3 DNA: TGCGCCAGCAGCTTGGGGGGACAGGGTTTCTTCGCCGCCTTC
CDR3 protein: CASSLGGQGFFAAF

J gene: TRBJ1-5
D gene: NA
V gene: TRBV3-1/TRBV3-2
CDR3 DNA: TGTGCCAGCAGCCAAGGCAGGGGCGCTGCTAGCAATCAGCCCCAGCATTTT
CDR3 protein: CASSQGRGAASNQPQHF

J gene: TRBJ2-7
D gene: NA
V gene: TRBV4-3
CDR3 DNA: TGCGCCAGCAGCCAAGATTATAGGGGTTCGTCCTACGAGCAGTACTTC
CDR3 protein: CASSQDYRGSSYEQYF

J gene: TRBJ2-1
D gene: NA
V gene: TRBV12-1
CDR3 DNA: TGTGCCAGCAGCTTTAGTACCCCTAGCCCCGACGTCAATGAGCAGTTCTTC
CDR3 protein: CASSFSTPSPDVNEQFF

J gene: TRBJ1-1
D gene: TRBD1
V gene: TRBV11-2
CDR3 DNA: TGTGCCAGCAGCCACGGACAGGGCAACACTGAAGCTTTCTTT
CDR3 protein: CASSHGQGNTEAFF

J gene: TRBJ2-7
D gene: TRBD2
V gene: TRBV27
CDR3 DNA: TGTGCCAGCAGTACCCGATCGAATAGCGGGGGGCCCCACGAGCAGTACTTC
CDR3 protein: CASSTRSNSGGPHEQYF

J gene: TRBJ2-7
D gene: TRBD1
V gene: TRBV20-1
CDR3 DNA: TGCAGTGCAAGTCAGGGGGCCTACGAGCAGTACTTC
CDR3 protein: CSASQGAYEQYF

J gene: TRBJ2-6
D gene: NA
V gene: TRBV9
CDR3 DNA: TGTGCCAGCAGCCGGACAGCTTTTACTGGGGCCAACGTCCTGACTTTC
CDR3 protein: CASSRTAFTGANVLTF

J gene: TRBJ1-5
D gene: NA
V gene: TRBV28
CDR3 DNA: TGTGCCAGCAAGGGGCAGCGCAATCAGCCCCAGCATTTT
CDR3 protein: CASKGQRNQPQHF

J gene: TRBJ1-2
D gene: NA
V gene: TRBV10-3
CDR3 DNA: TGTGCCATCAGCTTACCCGGAGTCTATGGCTACACCTTC
CDR3 protein: CAISLPGVYGYTF